The sample holds a few counts of the clone carrying this TCR beta chain. Methods used by the authors: Quantification of nucleated cells was approximated via reference gene primer amplification. The assay was immunoSEQ multiplex PCR, and TCRdb's table has in-frame clones only and misses some. For V, J and clone size, that table is used; D and trimming come from the DNA. The sample has hundreds of thousands of clones; about four fifths are singletons. The data stem from a study of blood T cell repertoires in COVID-19. Across the study: Donors in the United States, Italy and Spain gave samples during acute or convalescent COVID-19. In each case, the material was cDNA or gDNA derived from T cells, B-cell-depleted T cells, or PBMCs.

The CDR3 has 17 residues. Trimming stripped 3 bases from V and 0 bases from J, with 12 bases between. Looked up from germline, CDR1 is LGHNA and CDR2 is YSLEER. This clonotype was obtained from a middle-aged woman with active or convalescent COVID-19. The V and J genes are TRBV4-3 and TRBJ1-6; possibly TRBD1 for D (5 bases). What was sequenced was peripheral blood. The CDR3: CASSQAGPSSYNSPLHF. CDR3 nucleotide sequence: TGCGCCAGCAGCCAGGCAGGGCCGAGCTCCTATAATTCACCCCTCCACTTT.